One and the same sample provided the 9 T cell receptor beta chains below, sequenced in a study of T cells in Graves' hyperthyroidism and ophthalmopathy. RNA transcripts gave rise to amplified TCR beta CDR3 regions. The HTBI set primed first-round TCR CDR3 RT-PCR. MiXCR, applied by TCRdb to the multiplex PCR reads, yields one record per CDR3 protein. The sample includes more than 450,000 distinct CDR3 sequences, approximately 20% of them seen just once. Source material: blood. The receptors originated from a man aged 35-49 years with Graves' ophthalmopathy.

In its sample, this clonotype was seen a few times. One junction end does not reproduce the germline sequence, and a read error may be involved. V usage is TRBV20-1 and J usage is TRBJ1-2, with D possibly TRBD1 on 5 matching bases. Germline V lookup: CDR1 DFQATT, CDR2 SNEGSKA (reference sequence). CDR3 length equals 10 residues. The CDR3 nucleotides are TGCAGTGCTCGAAACATGGGGGATTCCTTC. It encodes CSARNMGDSF.

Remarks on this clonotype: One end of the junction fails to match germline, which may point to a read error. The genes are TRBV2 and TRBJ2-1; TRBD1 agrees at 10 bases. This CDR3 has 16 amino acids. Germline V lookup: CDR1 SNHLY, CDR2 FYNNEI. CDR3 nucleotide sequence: TGTGCCAGCAGTGAAGTACGGACAGGGGGAGCAACCGCCCGGGTCTTC. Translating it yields CASSEVRTGGATARVF.

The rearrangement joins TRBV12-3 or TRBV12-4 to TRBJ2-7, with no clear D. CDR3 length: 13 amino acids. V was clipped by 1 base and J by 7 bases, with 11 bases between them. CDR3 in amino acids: CASSLVPLSEQYF. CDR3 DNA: TGTGCCAGCAGTTTAGTCCCCTTGTCGGAGCAGTACTTC.

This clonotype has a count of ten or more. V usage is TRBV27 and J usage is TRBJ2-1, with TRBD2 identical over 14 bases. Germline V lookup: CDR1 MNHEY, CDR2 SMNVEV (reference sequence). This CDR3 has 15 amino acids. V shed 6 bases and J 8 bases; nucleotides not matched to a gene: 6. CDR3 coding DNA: TGTGCCAGCAGGAGACTAGCGGGGGGGCGCGATGAGCAGTTCTTC. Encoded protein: CASRRLAGGRDEQFF.

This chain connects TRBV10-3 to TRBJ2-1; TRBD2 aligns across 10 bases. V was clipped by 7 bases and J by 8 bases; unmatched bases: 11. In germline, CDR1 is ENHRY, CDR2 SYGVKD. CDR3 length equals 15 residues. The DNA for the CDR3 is TGTGCCATCATCGGTAAGCGGGGGGGCCAGGATGAGCAGTTCTTC. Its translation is CAIIGKRGGQDEQFF.

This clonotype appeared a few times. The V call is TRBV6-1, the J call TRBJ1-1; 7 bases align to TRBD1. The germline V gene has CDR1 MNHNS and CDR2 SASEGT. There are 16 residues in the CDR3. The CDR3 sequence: CVAAEPGQTPRTEAFF. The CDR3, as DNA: TGTGTTGCGGCTGAACCGGGACAGACCCCGCGCACTGAAGCTTTCTTT.

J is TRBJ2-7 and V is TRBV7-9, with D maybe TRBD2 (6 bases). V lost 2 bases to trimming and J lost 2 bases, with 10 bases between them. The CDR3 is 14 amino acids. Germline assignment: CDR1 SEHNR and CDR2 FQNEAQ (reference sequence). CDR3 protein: CASSLTSSPYEQYF. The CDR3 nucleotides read TGTGCCAGCAGCTTAACTAGCAGTCCCTACGAGCAGTACTTC.

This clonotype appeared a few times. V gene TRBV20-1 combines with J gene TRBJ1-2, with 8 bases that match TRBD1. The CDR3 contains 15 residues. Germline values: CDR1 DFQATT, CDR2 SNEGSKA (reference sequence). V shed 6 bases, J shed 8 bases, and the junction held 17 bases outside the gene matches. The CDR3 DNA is TGCAGTGCCGTGAAGCGACAGGGGATATTTGAGGGCTACACCTTC. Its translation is CSAVKRQGIFEGYTF.

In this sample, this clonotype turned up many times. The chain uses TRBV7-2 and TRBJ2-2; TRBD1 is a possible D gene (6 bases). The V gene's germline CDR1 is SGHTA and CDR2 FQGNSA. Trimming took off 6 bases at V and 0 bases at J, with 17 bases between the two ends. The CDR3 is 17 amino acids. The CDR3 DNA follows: TGTGCCAGCAGGAAGGGCCGTAGGGGGACGAACACCGGGGAGCTGTTTTTT. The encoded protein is CASRKGRRGTNTGELFF.